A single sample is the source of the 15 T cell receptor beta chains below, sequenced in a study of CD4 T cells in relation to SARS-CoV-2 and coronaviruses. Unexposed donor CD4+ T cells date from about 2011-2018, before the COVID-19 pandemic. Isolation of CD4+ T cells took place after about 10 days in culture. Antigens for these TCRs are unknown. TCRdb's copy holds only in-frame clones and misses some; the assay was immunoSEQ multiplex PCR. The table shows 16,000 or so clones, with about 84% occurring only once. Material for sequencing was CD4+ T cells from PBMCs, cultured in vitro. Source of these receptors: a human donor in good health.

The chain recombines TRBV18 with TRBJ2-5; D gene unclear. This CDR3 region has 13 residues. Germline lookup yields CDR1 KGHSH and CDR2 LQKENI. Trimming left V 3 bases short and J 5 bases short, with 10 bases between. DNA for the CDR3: TGTGCCAGCTCACCGCGAGCCGCCGAGACCCAGTACTTC. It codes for CASSPRAAETQYF.

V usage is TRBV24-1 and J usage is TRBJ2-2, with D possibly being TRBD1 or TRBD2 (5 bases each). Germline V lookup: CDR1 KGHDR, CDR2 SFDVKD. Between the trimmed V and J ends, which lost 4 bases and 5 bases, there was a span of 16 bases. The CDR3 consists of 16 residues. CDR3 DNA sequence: TGTGCCACCAGTGAGAAGGGACGGATGGAGACCGGGGAGCTGTTTTTT. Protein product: CATSEKGRMETGELFF.

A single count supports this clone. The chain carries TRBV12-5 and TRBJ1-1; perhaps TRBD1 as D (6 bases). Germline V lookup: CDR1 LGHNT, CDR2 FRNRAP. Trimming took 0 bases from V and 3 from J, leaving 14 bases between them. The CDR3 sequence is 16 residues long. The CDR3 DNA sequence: TGTGCTAGTGGTTTGGTACTCCACAGGGAGGACACTGAAGCTTTCTTT. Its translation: CASGLVLHREDTEAFF.

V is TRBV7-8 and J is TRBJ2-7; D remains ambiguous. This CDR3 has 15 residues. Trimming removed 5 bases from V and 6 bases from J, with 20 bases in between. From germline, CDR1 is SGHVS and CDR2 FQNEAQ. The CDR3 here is CASSPANRRLVEQYF. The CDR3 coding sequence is TGTGCCAGCAGCCCAGCGAATCGGCGGTTGGTCGAGCAGTACTTC.

The CDR3 reads CASSSGQEYYNSPLHF. In nucleotides, the CDR3 is TGTGCCAGTAGTTCTGGACAGGAATACTATAATTCACCCCTCCACTTT. The chain recombines TRBV19 with TRBJ1-6; 7 bases map to TRBD1. There are 16 residues in the CDR3. CDR1 and CDR2 from the germline V gene are LNHDA and SQIVND (reference sequence). Unmatched junction bases numbered 7, after V lost 5 bases and J lost 3 bases.

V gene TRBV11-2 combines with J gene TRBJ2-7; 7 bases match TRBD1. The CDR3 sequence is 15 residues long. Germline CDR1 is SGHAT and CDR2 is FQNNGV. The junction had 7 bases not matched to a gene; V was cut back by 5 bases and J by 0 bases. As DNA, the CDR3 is TGTGCCAGCAGCCGCGGACAGGAAGTCTCCTACGAGCAGTACTTC. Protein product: CASSRGQEVSYEQYF.

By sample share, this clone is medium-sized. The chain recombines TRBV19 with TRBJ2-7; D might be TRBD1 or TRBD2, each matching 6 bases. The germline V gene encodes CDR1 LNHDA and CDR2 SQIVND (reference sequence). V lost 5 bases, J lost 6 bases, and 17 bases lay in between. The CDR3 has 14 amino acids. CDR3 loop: CASSRQVGGREQYF. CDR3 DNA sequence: TGTGCCAGTAGTCGCCAGGTCGGGGGCCGCGAGCAGTACTTC.

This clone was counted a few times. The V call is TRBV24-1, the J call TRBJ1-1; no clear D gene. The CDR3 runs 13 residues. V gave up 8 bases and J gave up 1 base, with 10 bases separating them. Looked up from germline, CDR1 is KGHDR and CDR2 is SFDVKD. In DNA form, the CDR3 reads TGTGCCACCACCTGGGGAGCGAACACTGAAGCTTTCTTT. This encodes CATTWGANTEAFF.

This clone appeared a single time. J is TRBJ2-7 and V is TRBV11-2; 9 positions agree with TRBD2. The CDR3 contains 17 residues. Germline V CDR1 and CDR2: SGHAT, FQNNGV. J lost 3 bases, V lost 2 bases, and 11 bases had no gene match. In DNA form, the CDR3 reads TGTGCCAGCAGCTTATCGGGGTTAGCGGGAGATATCTACGAGCAGTACTTC. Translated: CASSLSGLAGDIYEQYF.

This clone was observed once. CDR3 amino acids: CASSPGRKSGPQHF. The DNA of the CDR3 is TGTGCCAGCAGCCCAGGACGCAAGTCGGGGCCCCAGCATTTT. The chain is built from TRBV7-9 and TRBJ1-5; D is ambiguous. Per germline, CDR1 SEHNR and CDR2 FQNEAQ (reference sequence). V was trimmed by 5 bases and J by 9 bases, leaving 17 bases between them. There are 14 residues in the CDR3.

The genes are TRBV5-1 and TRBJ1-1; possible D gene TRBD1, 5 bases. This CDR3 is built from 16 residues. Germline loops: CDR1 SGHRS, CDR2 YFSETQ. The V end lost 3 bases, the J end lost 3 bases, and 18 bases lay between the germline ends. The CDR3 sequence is CASSSSVLAGDTEAFF. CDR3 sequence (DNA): TGCGCCAGCAGCTCGTCCGTATTGGCGGGGGACACTGAAGCTTTCTTT. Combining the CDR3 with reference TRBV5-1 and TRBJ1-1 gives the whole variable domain KAGVTQTPRYLIKTRGQQVTLSCSPISGHRSVSWYQQTPGQGLQFLFEYFSETQRNKGNFPGRFSGRQFSNSRSEMNVSTLELGDSALYLCASSSSVLAGDTEAFFGQGTRLTVV.

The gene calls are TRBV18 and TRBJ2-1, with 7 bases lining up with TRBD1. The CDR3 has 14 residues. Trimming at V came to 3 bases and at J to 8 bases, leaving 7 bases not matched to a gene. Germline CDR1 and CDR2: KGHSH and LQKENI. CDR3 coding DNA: TGTGCCAGCTCACCTCCCGGGACAGCCGATGAGCAGTTCTTC. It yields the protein CASSPPGTADEQFF.

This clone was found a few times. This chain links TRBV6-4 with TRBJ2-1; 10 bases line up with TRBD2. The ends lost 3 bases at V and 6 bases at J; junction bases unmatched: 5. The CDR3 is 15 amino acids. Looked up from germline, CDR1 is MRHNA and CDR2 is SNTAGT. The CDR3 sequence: CASSEASGSSNEQFF. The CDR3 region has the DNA TGTGCCAGCAGTGAAGCTAGCGGGAGCTCCAATGAGCAGTTCTTC.

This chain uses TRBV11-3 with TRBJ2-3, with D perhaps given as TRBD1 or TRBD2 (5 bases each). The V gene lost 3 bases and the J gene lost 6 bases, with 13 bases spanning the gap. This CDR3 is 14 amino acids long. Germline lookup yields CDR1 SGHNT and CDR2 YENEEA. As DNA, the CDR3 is TGTGCCAGCAGCTTGAGCGGTTGGGGGGATACGCAGTATTTT. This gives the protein CASSLSGWGDTQYF.

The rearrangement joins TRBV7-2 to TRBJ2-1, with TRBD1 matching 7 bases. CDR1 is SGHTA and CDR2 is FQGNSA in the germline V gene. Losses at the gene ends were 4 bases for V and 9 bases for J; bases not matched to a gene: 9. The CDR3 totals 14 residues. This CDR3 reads CASSSPTTGSEQFF. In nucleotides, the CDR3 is TGTGCCAGCAGCTCACCGACGACAGGGAGTGAGCAGTTCTTC. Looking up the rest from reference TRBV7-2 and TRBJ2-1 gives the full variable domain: GAGVSQSPSNKVTEKGKDVELRCDPISGHTALYWYRQSLGQGLEFLIYFQGNSAPDKSGLPSDRFSAERTGGSVSTLTIQRTQQEDSAVYLCASSSPTTGSEQFFGPGTRLTVL.